The rows below give T cell receptor beta chains drawn from one sample of a study of T cell responses to AZD1222 COVID-19 vaccine. Generated by immunoSEQ multiplex PCR, the TCRdb table keeps only in-frame clones and is missing some. The sample records approximately 210,000 clones, 90% to 95% being singletons. Sequenced material: peripheral blood, taken 28 days after the second dose of the MenACWY control vaccine. These receptor sequences come from an adult who received the MenACWY meningococcal vaccine as a control. Each CDR3 is given with its conserved first and last residue. Fields, in order: V gene, clone size, D gene, J gene, CDR3 DNA, CDR3 protein. The D gene is left open where the match is weak. Clone sizes are given selectively: once, few, many, or a class where the clone is expanded.

v_call: TRBV24-1
clone_size: -
d_call: -
j_call: TRBJ2-5
cdr3_nt: TGTGCCACCAGTGATCAGACTCAAGAGACCCAGTACTTC
cdr3_aa: CATSDQTQETQYF

v_call: TRBV5-8
clone_size: -
d_call: -
j_call: TRBJ1-5
cdr3_nt: TGTGCCAGCAGCTTGAGCATGGGGCAGCCCCAGCATTTT
cdr3_aa: CASSLSMGQPQHF

v_call: TRBV7-2
clone_size: -
d_call: -
j_call: TRBJ1-5
cdr3_nt: TGTGCCAGCAGCTTAGGTAGCAACATGGGGCAGCCCCAGCATTTT
cdr3_aa: CASSLGSNMGQPQHF

v_call: TRBV5-4
clone_size: -
d_call: TRBD2
j_call: TRBJ2-7
cdr3_nt: TGTGCCAGTTCGGGCGGGGGGGTGGTCGAGCAGTACTTC
cdr3_aa: CASSGGGVVEQYF

v_call: TRBV9
clone_size: -
d_call: TRBD2
j_call: TRBJ2-3
cdr3_nt: TGTGCCAGCAGCGTTGCGGGAGGGGTCACAGATACGCAGTATTTT
cdr3_aa: CASSVAGGVTDTQYF

v_call: TRBV6-2/TRBV6-3
clone_size: -
d_call: -
j_call: TRBJ2-2
cdr3_nt: TGTGCCGGAAGCCCTGGGGAACAGCCGGTCGGGGAGCTGTTTTTT
cdr3_aa: CAGSPGEQPVGELFF

v_call: TRBV7-3
clone_size: -
d_call: -
j_call: TRBJ2-1
cdr3_nt: TGTGCCAGCAGCTTTACCGGGACTGACAATGAGCAGTTCTTC
cdr3_aa: CASSFTGTDNEQFF

v_call: TRBV7-2
clone_size: -
d_call: TRBD2
j_call: TRBJ2-5
cdr3_nt: TGTGCCAGCAGCCTTAGCGGGAGTGTCTCTGAGACCCAGTACTTC
cdr3_aa: CASSLSGSVSETQYF

v_call: TRBV28
clone_size: -
d_call: TRBD1
j_call: TRBJ1-1
cdr3_nt: TGTGCCAGCAGTGTCACAGGGGGACCGAACACTGAAGCTTTCTTT
cdr3_aa: CASSVTGGPNTEAFF

v_call: TRBV28
clone_size: -
d_call: -
j_call: TRBJ1-2
cdr3_nt: TGTGCCAGCAGTGTCCACAATGGCTACACCTTC
cdr3_aa: CASSVHNGYTF

v_call: TRBV6-6
clone_size: -
d_call: -
j_call: TRBJ2-2
cdr3_nt: TGTGCCAGCAGTTATACGGGGGCCGGGGAGCTGTTTTTT
cdr3_aa: CASSYTGAGELFF

v_call: TRBV21-1
clone_size: -
d_call: -
j_call: TRBJ1-5
cdr3_nt: TGTGCCAGCAGCCCGCCCGCCTCCCCTTGGGCCAATCAGCCCCAGCATTTT
cdr3_aa: CASSPPASPWANQPQHF

v_call: TRBV29-1
clone_size: -
d_call: TRBD1
j_call: TRBJ2-2
cdr3_nt: TGCAGCGTTTCTGGGACAGCTAACACCGGGGAGCTGTTTTTT
cdr3_aa: CSVSGTANTGELFF

v_call: TRBV9
clone_size: -
d_call: -
j_call: TRBJ1-5
cdr3_nt: TGTGCCAGCAGCGTAGCTGAAATCGGTCCCCAGCATTTT
cdr3_aa: CASSVAEIGPQHF

v_call: TRBV3-1/TRBV3-2
clone_size: -
d_call: TRBD2
j_call: TRBJ2-1
cdr3_nt: TGTGCCAGCAGCCAGCTAGCGGGACAGGAGCAGTTCTTC
cdr3_aa: CASSQLAGQEQFF

v_call: TRBV7-2
clone_size: -
d_call: -
j_call: TRBJ2-5
cdr3_nt: TGTGCCAGCAGCATGCGGCAGAACGGGTTGGGAGAGACCCAGTACTTC
cdr3_aa: CASSMRQNGLGETQYF

v_call: TRBV6-5
clone_size: once
d_call: -
j_call: TRBJ1-2
cdr3_nt: TGTGCCAGCAGTAGAGACGTTTCGGGCAACTATGGCTACACCTTC
cdr3_aa: CASSRDVSGNYGYTF

v_call: TRBV19
clone_size: -
d_call: -
j_call: TRBJ2-7
cdr3_nt: TGTGCCAGTAGTATAGGAAAACCCTCCTACGAGCAGTACTTC
cdr3_aa: CASSIGKPSYEQYF

v_call: TRBV7-9
clone_size: -
d_call: -
j_call: TRBJ2-3
cdr3_nt: TGTGCCAGCAGCACGGAGGTTACAGATACGCAGTATTTT
cdr3_aa: CASSTEVTDTQYF

v_call: TRBV27
clone_size: -
d_call: TRBD1
j_call: TRBJ1-3
cdr3_nt: TGTGCCAGCAGCCCGGACAGGGGTTCAGGCACCATATATTTT
cdr3_aa: CASSPDRGSGTIYF

v_call: TRBV7-8
clone_size: -
d_call: -
j_call: TRBJ2-7
cdr3_nt: TGTGCCAGCAGCTTTGCGTCAGAGACAGGACCGCTCTCCTACGAGCAGTACTTC
cdr3_aa: CASSFASETGPLSYEQYF

v_call: TRBV7-2
clone_size: -
d_call: -
j_call: TRBJ2-7
cdr3_nt: TGTGCCAGCAGCCCCACGGGGGTGGGTTACGAGCAGTACTTC
cdr3_aa: CASSPTGVGYEQYF

v_call: TRBV29-1
clone_size: -
d_call: -
j_call: TRBJ1-3
cdr3_nt: TGCAGCGTTAGCCAGAGCTCTGGAAACACCATATATTTT
cdr3_aa: CSVSQSSGNTIYF

v_call: TRBV24-1
clone_size: -
d_call: -
j_call: TRBJ2-1
cdr3_nt: TGTGCCACCAGCGTCTCTTTCTTAAATGAGCAGTTCTTC
cdr3_aa: CATSVSFLNEQFF